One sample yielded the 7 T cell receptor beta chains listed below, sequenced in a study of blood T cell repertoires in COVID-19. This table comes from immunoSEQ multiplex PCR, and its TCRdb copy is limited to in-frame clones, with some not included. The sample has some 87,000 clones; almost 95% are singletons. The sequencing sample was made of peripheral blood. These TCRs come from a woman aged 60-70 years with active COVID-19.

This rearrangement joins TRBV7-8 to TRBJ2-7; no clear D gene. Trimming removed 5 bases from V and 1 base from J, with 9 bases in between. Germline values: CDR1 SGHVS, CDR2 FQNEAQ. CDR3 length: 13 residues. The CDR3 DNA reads TGTGCCAGCAGCATAGGGCAGTCCTACGAGCAGTACTTC. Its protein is CASSIGQSYEQYF.

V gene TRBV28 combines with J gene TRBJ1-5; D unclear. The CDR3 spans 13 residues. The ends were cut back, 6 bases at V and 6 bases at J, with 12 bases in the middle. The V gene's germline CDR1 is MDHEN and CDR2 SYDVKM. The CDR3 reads CASSLEVGQPQHF. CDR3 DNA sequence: TGTGCCAGCAGCCTCGAGGTGGGTCAGCCCCAGCATTTT.

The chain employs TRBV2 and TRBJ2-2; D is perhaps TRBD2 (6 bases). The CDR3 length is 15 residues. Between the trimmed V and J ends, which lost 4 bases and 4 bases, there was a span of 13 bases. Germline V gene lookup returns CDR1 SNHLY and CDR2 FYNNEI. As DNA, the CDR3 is TGTGCCAGCAGTGGGAGGGTGGGGACCACCGGGGAGCTGTTTTTT. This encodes CASSGRVGTTGELFF.

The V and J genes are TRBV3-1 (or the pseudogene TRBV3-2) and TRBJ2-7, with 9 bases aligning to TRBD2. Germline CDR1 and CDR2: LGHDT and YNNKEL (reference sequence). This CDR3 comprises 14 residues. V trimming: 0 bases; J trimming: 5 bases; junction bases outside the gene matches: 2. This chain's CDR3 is CASSQDSGSDEQYF. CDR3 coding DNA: TGTGCCAGCAGCCAAGATAGCGGGAGCGACGAGCAGTACTTC.

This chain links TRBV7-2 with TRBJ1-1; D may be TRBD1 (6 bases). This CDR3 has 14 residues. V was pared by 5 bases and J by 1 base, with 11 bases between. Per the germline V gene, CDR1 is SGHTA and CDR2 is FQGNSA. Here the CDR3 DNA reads TGTGCCAGCAGCGCCGGACAGACGAACACTGAAGCTTTCTTT. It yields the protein CASSAGQTNTEAFF. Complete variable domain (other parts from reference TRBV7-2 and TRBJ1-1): GAGVSQSPSNKVTEKGKDVELRCDPISGHTALYWYRQSLGQGLEFLIYFQGNSAPDKSGLPSDRFSAERTGGSVSTLTIQRTQQEDSAVYLCASSAGQTNTEAFFGQGTRLTVV.

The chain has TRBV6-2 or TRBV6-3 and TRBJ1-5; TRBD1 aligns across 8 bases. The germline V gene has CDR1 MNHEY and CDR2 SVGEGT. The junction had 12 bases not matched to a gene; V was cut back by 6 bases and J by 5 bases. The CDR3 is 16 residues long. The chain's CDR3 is CASSQRGQGAYQPQHF. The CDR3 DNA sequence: TGTGCCAGCAGCCAACGAGGTCAGGGGGCATATCAGCCCCAGCATTTT.

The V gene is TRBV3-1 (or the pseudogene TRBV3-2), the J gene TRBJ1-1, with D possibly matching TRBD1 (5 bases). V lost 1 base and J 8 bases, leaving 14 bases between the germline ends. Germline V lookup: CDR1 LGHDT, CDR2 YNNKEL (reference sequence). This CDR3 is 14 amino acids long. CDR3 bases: TGTGCCAGCAGCCAAGTCGCGGGGGTTGCCGAAGCTTTCTTT. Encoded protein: CASSQVAGVAEAFF.